These T cell receptor beta chains were read from a single sample in a study of cytomegalovirus exposure and HLA in healthy donors. Using immunoSEQ multiplex PCR, the repertoire was profiled, and TCRdb retains in-frame clones only, with some absent. In the table there are 150,000 to 200,000 clones, approximately 80% of which are singletons. The material sequenced was PBMCs. The receptor set was obtained from a woman aged 40 to 49 in good health and CMV-seropositive. CDR3s include the opening cysteine and the closing phenylalanine or tryptophan. Each record gives: J gene, V gene, clone size, D gene, CDR3 protein, CDR3 DNA. The D gene is left open where the match is weak. Size is omitted from some rows. Given values are once, few, many or a class for expanded clones.

>TRBJ1-1|TRBV11-3|once|.
CASSSQMNTEAFF
TGTGCCAGCAGCTCCCAGATGAACACTGAAGCTTTCTTT
>TRBJ2-2|TRBV9|.|.
CASSVATGELFF
TGTGCCAGCAGCGTAGCTACCGGGGAGCTGTTTTTT
>TRBJ1-1|TRBV10-3|.|.
CAINAQGNTEAFF
TGTGCCATCAATGCACAGGGGAACACTGAAGCTTTCTTT
>TRBJ2-7|TRBV5-4|.|TRBD2
CASSQLAGESYEQYF
TGTGCCAGCAGCCAACTAGCGGGGGAGTCTTACGAGCAGTACTTC
>TRBJ1-1|TRBV7-2|.|.
CASSFDIMNTEAFF
TGTGCCAGCAGCTTCGACATTATGAACACTGAAGCTTTCTTT
>TRBJ2-2|TRBV5-6|.|TRBD2
CASSAWTSGTGELFF
TGTGCCAGCAGCGCTTGGACTAGCGGGACCGGGGAGCTGTTTTTT
>TRBJ1-4|TRBV7-2|.|TRBD1
CASSLGGTASNEKLFF
TGTGCCAGCAGCTTAGGAGGGACAGCCAGTAATGAAAAACTGTTTTTT
>TRBJ1-1|TRBV9|few|TRBD1
CASSVGATGIFAEAFF
TGTGCCAGCAGCGTAGGTGCGACAGGGATTTTTGCTGAAGCTTTCTTT
>TRBJ1-1|TRBV19|.|.
CASSLGQNEAFF
TGTGCCAGTAGTCTAGGACAGAATGAAGCTTTCTTT
>TRBJ2-5|TRBV19|.|TRBD2
CASSGGGSWETQYF
TGTGCCAGTAGTGGCGGGGGGTCGTGGGAGACCCAGTACTTC
>TRBJ2-5|TRBV29-1|once|TRBD1
CSVSDRAGGETQYF
TGCAGCGTTTCGGACAGGGCTGGTGGAGAGACCCAGTACTTC
>TRBJ2-7|TRBV11-2|.|TRBD1
CASSSSLDRTHEQYF
TGTGCCAGCAGCTCTTCTTTGGACAGGACTCACGAGCAGTACTTC
>TRBJ2-3|TRBV2|.|TRBD2
CASSIAGDTQYF
TGTGCCAGCAGTATAGCGGGAGATACGCAGTATTTT
>TRBJ2-2|TRBV9|.|.
CASSVDSGELFF
TGTGCCAGCAGCGTAGACTCCGGGGAGCTGTTTTTT
>TRBJ1-2|TRBV5-1|.|.
CASSLETETYGYTF
TGCGCCAGCAGCTTGGAGACAGAAACCTATGGCTACACCTTC
>TRBJ1-1|TRBV28|once|.
CASSLAGGGYTEAFF
TGTGCCAGCAGTTTAGCTGGGGGAGGGTACACTGAAGCTTTCTTT
>TRBJ1-2|TRBV2|.|.
CASSVRGEYGYTF
TGTGCCAGCAGTGTCAGGGGCGAATATGGCTACACCTTC
>TRBJ1-6|TRBV19|.|TRBD1
CASSSSGQIDSPLHF
TGTGCCAGTAGTTCCTCGGGACAGATAGATTCACCCCTCCACTTT
>TRBJ1-4|TRBV18|.|.
CASSLGAANEKLFF
TGTGCCAGCTCTCTGGGGGCGGCTAATGAAAAACTGTTTTTT
>TRBJ2-2|TRBV10-1|.|TRBD2
CASSPGTSGRGGELFF
TGCGCCAGCAGTCCCGGGACTAGCGGGAGAGGCGGGGAGCTGTTTTTT
>TRBJ2-3|TRBV19|.|TRBD2
CASSNPGTSGSTDTQYF
TGTGCCAGTAGTAACCCCGGGACTAGCGGTAGCACAGATACGCAGTATTTT
>TRBJ2-2|TRBV18|.|TRBD1
CASSPGQGANTGELFF
TGTGCCAGCTCCCCCGGACAGGGGGCGAACACCGGGGAGCTGTTTTTT
>TRBJ1-2|TRBV5-4|.|TRBD1
CASSFPPGQAAANYGYTF
TGTGCCAGCAGCTTCCCTCCGGGACAGGCGGCGGCTAACTATGGCTACACCTTC
>TRBJ2-2|TRBV28|.|TRBD2
CASSLVAGTFTGELFF
TGTGCCAGCAGCCTGGTAGCGGGGACGTTCACCGGGGAGCTGTTTTTT
>TRBJ1-2|TRBV27|.|.
CASSPDLGSYGYTF
TGTGCCAGCAGTCCAGACCTAGGGAGCTATGGCTACACCTTC
>TRBJ1-1|TRBV7-8|.|.
CASSPAGHMNTEAFF
TGTGCCAGCAGCCCCGCCGGACACATGAACACTGAAGCTTTCTTT
>TRBJ2-7|TRBV23-1|.|TRBD1
CASSPGTGPLEQYF
TGCGCCAGCAGCCCGGGGACAGGGCCCCTGGAGCAGTACTTC
>TRBJ1-5|TRBV28|once|.
CASSSPAGSNQPQHF
TGTGCCAGCAGTTCCCCGGCAGGTAGCAATCAGCCCCAGCATTTT
>TRBJ1-2|TRBV30|.|TRBD1
CAWRGQGNYGYTF
TGTGCCTGGAGGGGACAGGGTAACTATGGCTACACCTTC
>TRBJ2-2|TRBV6-1|.|.
CASLENRNTGELFF
TGTGCCAGCCTCGAAAATAGAAACACCGGGGAGCTGTTTTTT
>TRBJ1-1|TRBV6-5|few|.
CASSYSQQANTEAFF
TGTGCCAGCAGTTACTCGCAACAGGCGAACACTGAAGCTTTCTTT
>TRBJ2-5|TRBV4-3|.|TRBD2
CASSQEGGGGETQYF
TGCGCCAGCAGCCAAGAGGGCGGGGGGGGAGAGACCCAGTACTTC
>TRBJ1-2|TRBV6-5|.|.
CASSPQGRDGYTF
TGTGCCAGCAGTCCACAGGGAAGGGATGGCTACACCTTC
>TRBJ1-2|TRBV5-6|.|TRBD1
CASSFTGTGYGYTF
TGTGCCAGCAGCTTTACCGGGACAGGGTATGGCTACACCTTC
>TRBJ1-1|TRBV5-1|.|TRBD1
CASSTGTGGTEAFF
TGCGCCAGCAGCACCGGGACAGGGGGCACTGAAGCTTTCTTT
>TRBJ2-5|TRBV7-9|.|.
CASIRDSETQYF
TGTGCCAGCATCCGGGACTCTGAGACCCAGTACTTC
>TRBJ1-1|TRBV25-1|.|.
CASSESRGEAFF
TGTGCCAGCAGTGAAAGTAGGGGTGAAGCTTTCTTT
>TRBJ1-2|TRBV7-2|.|TRBD1
CASSSQGLYGYTF
TGTGCCAGCAGCTCACAGGGGTTATATGGCTACACCTTC
>TRBJ2-5|TRBV4-1|.|.
CASSQPFPGHPTETQYF
TGCGCCAGCAGCCAGCCATTCCCCGGTCATCCAACGGAGACCCAGTACTTC
>TRBJ1-6|TRBV27|.|.
CASGQDSERLHSPLHF
TGTGCCAGCGGCCAAGACAGTGAACGTCTTCATTCACCCCTCCACTTT
>TRBJ2-7|TRBV11-3|once|.
CASSLLKGSPYEQYF
TGTGCCAGCAGCTTACTAAAGGGGTCCCCCTACGAGCAGTACTTC
>TRBJ2-7|TRBV6-5|once|TRBD2
CASSYQRGATYEQYF
TGTGCCAGCAGTTACCAGCGGGGGGCAACCTACGAGCAGTACTTC
>TRBJ2-3|TRBV6-6|.|.
CASSFGSDTQYF
TGTGCCAGCAGCTTCGGGTCAGATACGCAGTATTTT
>TRBJ2-5|TRBV5-6|few|TRBD1
CASSPDRGYQETQYF
TGTGCCAGCAGTCCCGACAGGGGCTACCAAGAGACCCAGTACTTC
>TRBJ2-1|TRBV7-2|.|TRBD2
CASSLPGGPNNEQFF
TGTGCCAGCAGCTTACCGGGGGGGCCCAACAATGAGCAGTTCTTC
>TRBJ1-3|TRBV5-6|.|TRBD1
CASSSAGGGNTIYF
TGTGCCAGCAGCTCAGCAGGGGGCGGAAACACCATATATTTT
>TRBJ2-7|TRBV10-3|few|.
CAISDGGTYEQYF
TGTGCCATCAGTGATGGCGGCACTTACGAGCAGTACTTC
>TRBJ2-7|TRBV2|.|.
CASSGTAYEQYF
TGTGCCAGCAGTGGGACAGCCTACGAGCAGTACTTC
>TRBJ2-1|TRBV19|.|.
CASSILLAMNEQFF
TGTGCCAGTAGTATACTCCTAGCTATGAATGAGCAGTTCTTC
>TRBJ1-4|TRBV6-5|.|.
CASSYGGSTNEKLFF
TGTGCCAGCAGTTACGGGGGCTCAACTAATGAAAAACTGTTTTTT
>TRBJ1-2|TRBV29-1|.|.
CSVRDEGYGYTF
TGCAGCGTTCGTGATGAGGGCTATGGCTACACCTTC
>TRBJ2-2|TRBV10-3|once|TRBD2
CAISGTSGGAEELFF
TGTGCCATCAGTGGGACTAGCGGGGGGGCCGAGGAGCTGTTTTTT
>TRBJ1-2|TRBV6-6|.|TRBD1
CASRYSGTAYYGYTF
TGTGCCAGCAGATATTCCGGGACAGCCTACTATGGCTACACCTTC
>TRBJ1-6|TRBV2|.|TRBD1
CASTYDRVGNSPLHF
TGTGCCAGCACCTACGACAGGGTCGGAAATTCACCCCTCCACTTT
>TRBJ1-4|TRBV5-1|.|.
CASSLVINEKLFF
TGCGCCAGCAGCTTGGTTATTAATGAAAAACTGTTTTTT
>TRBJ2-3|TRBV4-3|.|TRBD1
CASSRGQGSTDTQYF
TGCGCCAGCAGCCGAGGACAGGGAAGCACAGATACGCAGTATTTT
>TRBJ1-1|TRBV30|.|.
CAWSVVLMNTEAFF
TGTGCCTGGAGTGTAGTCCTAATGAACACTGAAGCTTTCTTT
>TRBJ1-2|TRBV27|.|TRBD1
CASSLRTGAYGYTF
TGTGCCAGCAGTTTACGGACAGGGGCATATGGCTACACCTTC
>TRBJ1-3|TRBV2|.|.
CALKEGPISGNTIYF
TGTGCGCTTAAGGAGGGCCCTATCTCTGGAAACACCATATATTTT
>TRBJ1-2|TRBV25-1|.|TRBD1
CASSEATGGMGYGYTF
TGTGCCAGCAGTGAAGCTACAGGGGGCATGGGTTATGGCTACACCTTC